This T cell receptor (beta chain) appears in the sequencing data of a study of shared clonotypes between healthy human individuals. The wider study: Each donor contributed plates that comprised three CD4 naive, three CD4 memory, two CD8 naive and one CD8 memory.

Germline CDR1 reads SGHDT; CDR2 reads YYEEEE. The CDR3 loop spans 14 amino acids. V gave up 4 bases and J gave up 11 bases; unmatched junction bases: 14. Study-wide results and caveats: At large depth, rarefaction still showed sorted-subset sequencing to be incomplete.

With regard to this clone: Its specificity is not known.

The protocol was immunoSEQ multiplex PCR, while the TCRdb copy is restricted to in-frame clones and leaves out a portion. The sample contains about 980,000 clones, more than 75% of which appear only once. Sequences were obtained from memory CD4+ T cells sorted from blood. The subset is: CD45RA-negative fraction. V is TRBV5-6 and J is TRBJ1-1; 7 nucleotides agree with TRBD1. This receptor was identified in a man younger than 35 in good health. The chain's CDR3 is CASSGAGTESLAFF. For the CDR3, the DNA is TGTGCCAGCAGCGGAGCCGGGACAGAGAGTCTCGCTTTCTTT.